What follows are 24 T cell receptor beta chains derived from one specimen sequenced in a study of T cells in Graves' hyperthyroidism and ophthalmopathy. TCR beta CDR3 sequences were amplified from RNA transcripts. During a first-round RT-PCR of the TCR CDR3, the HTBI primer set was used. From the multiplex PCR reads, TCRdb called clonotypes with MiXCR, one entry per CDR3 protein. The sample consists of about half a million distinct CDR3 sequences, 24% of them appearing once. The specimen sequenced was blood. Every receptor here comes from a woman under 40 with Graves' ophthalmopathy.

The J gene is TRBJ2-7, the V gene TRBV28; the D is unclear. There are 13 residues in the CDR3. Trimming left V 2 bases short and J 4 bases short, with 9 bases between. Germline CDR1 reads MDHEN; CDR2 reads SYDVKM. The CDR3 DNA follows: TGTGCCAGCAGTTTAACTACCCCATACGAGCAGTACTTC. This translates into CASSLTTPYEQYF.

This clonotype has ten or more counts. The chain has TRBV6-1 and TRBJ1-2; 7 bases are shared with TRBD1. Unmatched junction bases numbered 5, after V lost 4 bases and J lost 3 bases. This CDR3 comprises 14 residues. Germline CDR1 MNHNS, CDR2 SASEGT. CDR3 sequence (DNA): TGTGCCAGCAGTGGACAGACAGGGCACTATGGCTACACCTTC. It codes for CASSGQTGHYGYTF.

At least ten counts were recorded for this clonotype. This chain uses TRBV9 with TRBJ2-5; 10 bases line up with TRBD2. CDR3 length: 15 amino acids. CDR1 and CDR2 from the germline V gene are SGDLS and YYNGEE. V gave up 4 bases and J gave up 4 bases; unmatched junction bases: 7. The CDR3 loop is CASSFSGGAGETQYF. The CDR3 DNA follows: TGTGCCAGCAGCTTCAGCGGGGGGGCCGGAGAGACCCAGTACTTC.

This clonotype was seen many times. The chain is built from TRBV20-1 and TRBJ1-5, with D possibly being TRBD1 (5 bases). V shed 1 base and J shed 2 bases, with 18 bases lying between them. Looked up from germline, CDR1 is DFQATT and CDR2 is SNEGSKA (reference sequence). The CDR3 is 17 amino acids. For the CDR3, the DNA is TGCAGTGCTAGAGGAGGTACAGACCTGGGGGGCAATCAGCCCCAGCATTTT. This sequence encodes CSARGGTDLGGNQPQHF.

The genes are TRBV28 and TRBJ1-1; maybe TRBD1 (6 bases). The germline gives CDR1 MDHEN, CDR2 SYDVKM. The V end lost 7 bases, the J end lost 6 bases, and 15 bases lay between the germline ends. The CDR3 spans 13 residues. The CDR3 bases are TGTGCCAGCACCTTAGGGGGGTACGCTGAAGCTTTCTTT. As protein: CASTLGGYAEAFF.

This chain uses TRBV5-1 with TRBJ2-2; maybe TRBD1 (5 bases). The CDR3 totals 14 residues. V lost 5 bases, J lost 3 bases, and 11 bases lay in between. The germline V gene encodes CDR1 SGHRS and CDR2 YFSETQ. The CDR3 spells CASRKDSHTGELFF. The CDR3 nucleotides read TGCGCCAGCAGGAAAGACAGTCACACCGGGGAGCTGTTTTTT.

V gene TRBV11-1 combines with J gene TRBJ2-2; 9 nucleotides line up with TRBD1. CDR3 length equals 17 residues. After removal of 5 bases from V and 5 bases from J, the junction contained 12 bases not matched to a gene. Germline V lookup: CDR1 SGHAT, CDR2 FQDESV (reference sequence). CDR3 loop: CASSTPRQGGLTGELFF. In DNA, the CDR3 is TGTGCCAGCAGCACCCCCCGACAGGGGGGCCTTACCGGGGAGCTGTTTTTT. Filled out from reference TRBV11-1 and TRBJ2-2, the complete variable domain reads EAEVAQSPRYKITEKSQAVAFWCDPISGHATLYWYRQILGQGPELLVQFQDESVVDDSQLPKDRFSAERLKGVDSTLKIQPAELGDSAMYLCASSTPRQGGLTGELFFGEGSRLTVL.

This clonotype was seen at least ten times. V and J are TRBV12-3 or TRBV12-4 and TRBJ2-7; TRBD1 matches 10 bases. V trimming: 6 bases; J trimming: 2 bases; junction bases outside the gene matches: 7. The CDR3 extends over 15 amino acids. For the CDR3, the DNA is TGTGCCAGCAGCCAAACTGGGACAGGGGCCTACGAGCAGTACTTC. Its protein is CASSQTGTGAYEQYF.

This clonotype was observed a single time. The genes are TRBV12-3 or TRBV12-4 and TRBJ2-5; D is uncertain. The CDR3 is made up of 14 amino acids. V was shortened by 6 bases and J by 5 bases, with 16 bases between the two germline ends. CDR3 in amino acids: CASRAGGELETQYF. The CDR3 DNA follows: TGTGCCAGCAGGGCCGGTGGAGAGTTGGAGACCCAGTACTTC.

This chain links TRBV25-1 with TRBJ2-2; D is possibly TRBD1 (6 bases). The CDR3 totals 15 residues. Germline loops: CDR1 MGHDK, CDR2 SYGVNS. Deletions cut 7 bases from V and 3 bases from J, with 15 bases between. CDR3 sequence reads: CASTAEWGHTGELFF. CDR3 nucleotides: TGTGCCAGCACCGCCGAGTGGGGGCACACCGGGGAGCTGTTTTTT.

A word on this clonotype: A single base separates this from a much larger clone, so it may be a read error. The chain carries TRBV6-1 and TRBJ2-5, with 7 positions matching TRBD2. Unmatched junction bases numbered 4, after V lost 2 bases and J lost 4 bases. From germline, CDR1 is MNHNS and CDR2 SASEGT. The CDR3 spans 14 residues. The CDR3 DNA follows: TGTGCCAGCAGTGAATTGGGGGGGGGAGAGACCCAGTACTTC. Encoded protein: CASSELGGGETQYF.

CDR3 region: CATSSSPGQPLKTQYF. The CDR3, as DNA: TGTGCCACCAGCAGCTCACCGGGACAGCCTTTGAAGACCCAGTACTTC. The chain employs TRBV15 and TRBJ2-5, with 7 positions matching TRBD1. The CDR3 totals 16 residues. V was clipped by 3 bases and J by 6 bases; unmatched bases: 13. Germline V gene lookup returns CDR1 LNHNV and CDR2 YYDKDF (reference sequence).

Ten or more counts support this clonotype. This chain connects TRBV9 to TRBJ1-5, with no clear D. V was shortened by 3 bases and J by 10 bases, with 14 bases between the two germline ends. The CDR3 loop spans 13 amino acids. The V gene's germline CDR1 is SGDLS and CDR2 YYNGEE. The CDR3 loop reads CASSGDGHGPQHF. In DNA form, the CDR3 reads TGTGCCAGCAGCGGAGATGGGCATGGCCCCCAGCATTTT.

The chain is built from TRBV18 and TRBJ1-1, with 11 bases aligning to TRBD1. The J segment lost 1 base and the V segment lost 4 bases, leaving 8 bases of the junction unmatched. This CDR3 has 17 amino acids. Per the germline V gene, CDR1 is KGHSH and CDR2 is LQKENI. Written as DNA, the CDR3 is TGTGCCAGCTCACGCTCCGGGACAGGGGGAGCGAACACTGAAGCTTTCTTT. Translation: CASSRSGTGGANTEAFF.

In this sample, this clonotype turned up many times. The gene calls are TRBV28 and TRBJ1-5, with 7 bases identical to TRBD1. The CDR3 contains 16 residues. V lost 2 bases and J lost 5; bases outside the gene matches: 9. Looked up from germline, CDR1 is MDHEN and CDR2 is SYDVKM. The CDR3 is CASSLRLGRGDQPQHF. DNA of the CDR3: TGTGCCAGCAGTTTACGTCTAGGCAGGGGGGATCAGCCCCAGCATTTT.

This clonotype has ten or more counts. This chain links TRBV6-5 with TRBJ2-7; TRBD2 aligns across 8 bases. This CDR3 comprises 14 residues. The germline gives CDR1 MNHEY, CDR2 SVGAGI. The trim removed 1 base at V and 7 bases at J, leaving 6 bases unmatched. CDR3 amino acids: CASSYYSGGREQYF. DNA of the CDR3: TGTGCCAGCAGTTACTACAGCGGGGGAAGGGAGCAGTACTTC.

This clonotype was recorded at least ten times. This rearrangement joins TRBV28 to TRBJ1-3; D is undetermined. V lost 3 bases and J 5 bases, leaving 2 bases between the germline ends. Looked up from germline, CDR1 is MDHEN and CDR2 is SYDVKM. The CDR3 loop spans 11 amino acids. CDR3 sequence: CASSLRNTIYF. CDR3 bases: TGTGCCAGCAGTTTGAGAAACACCATATATTTT.

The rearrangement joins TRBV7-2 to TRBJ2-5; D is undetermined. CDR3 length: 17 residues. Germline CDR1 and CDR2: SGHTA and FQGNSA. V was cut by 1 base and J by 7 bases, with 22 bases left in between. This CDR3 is CASSLVVNRATKGTQYF. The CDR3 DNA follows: TGTGCCAGCAGCTTAGTGGTAAATAGGGCCACAAAAGGGACCCAGTACTTC.

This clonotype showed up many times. The chain's CDR3 is CASSTGLEFGELFF. In DNA, the CDR3 is TGCGCCAGCAGCACGGGACTAGAGTTCGGGGAGCTGTTTTTT. This sequence joins TRBV5-1 and TRBJ2-2; 8 bases align to TRBD2. The length of the CDR3 is 14 residues. Unmatched junction bases numbered 6, after V lost 4 bases and J lost 7 bases. The germline gives CDR1 SGHRS, CDR2 YFSETQ.

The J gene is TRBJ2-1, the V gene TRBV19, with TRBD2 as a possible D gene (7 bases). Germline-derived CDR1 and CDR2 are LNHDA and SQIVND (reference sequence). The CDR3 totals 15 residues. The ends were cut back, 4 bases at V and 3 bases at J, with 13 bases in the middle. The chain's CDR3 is CASSSGGVFYNEQFF. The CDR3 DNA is TGTGCCAGTAGTAGCGGGGGCGTCTTCTACAATGAGCAGTTCTTC. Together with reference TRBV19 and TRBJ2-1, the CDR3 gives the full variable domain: DGGITQSPKYLFRKEGQNVTLSCEQNLNHDAMYWYRQDPGQGLRLIYYSQIVNDFQKGDIAEGYSVSREKKESFPLTVTSAQKNPTAFYLCASSSGGVFYNEQFFGPGTRLTVL.

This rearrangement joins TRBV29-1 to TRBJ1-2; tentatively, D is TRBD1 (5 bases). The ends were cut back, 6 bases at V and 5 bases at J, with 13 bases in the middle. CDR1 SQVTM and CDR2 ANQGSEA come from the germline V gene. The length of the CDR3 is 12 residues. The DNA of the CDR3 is TGCAGCGTGACAGACGGGGAATATGGCTACACCTTC. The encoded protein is CSVTDGEYGYTF.

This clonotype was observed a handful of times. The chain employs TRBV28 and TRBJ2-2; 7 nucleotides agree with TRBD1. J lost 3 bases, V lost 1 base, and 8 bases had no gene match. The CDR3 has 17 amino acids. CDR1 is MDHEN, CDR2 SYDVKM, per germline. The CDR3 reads CASSLLFRGTDTGELFF. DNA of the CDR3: TGTGCCAGCAGTTTATTATTTAGGGGGACAGACACCGGGGAGCTGTTTTTT.

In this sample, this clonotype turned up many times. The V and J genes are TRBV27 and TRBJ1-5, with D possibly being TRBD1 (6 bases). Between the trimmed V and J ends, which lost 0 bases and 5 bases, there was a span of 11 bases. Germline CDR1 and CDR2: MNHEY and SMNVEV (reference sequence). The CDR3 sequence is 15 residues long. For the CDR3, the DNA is TGTGCCAGCAGTTTATCGTTCAGGGGAGATCAGCCCCAGCATTTT. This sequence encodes CASSLSFRGDQPQHF.

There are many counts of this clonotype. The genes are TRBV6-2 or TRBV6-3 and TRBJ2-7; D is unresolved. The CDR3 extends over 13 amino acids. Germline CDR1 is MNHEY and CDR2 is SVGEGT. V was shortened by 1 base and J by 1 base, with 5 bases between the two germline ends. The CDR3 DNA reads TGTGCCAGCAGTTACTTGGTATCCTACGAGCAGTACTTC. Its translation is CASSYLVSYEQYF.